This T cell receptor (beta chain) was sequenced in a study of blood T cell repertoires in COVID-19. Study summary: COVID-19 samples from acute and convalescent phases originated in the United States, Italy and Spain.

Some clones are missing from TCRdb's copy, which holds only in-frame ones; the method was immunoSEQ multiplex PCR. The sample carries some 87,000 clones, about 81% recorded once. The CDR3 totals 9 residues. The rearrangement links TRBV21-1 to TRBJ2-7; the table's D call TRBD2 went unverified against the DNA. TRBV21-1 is recorded as a pseudogene. The sample taken for sequencing was peripheral blood. The TCR comes from a human donor in a cohort sampled during active COVID-19. CDR3 nucleotides: TGTGCCAGCCTTAATGAGCAGTACTTC. Protein sequence: CASLNEQYF.